This T cell receptor (beta chain) was sequenced for a study of shared clonotypes between healthy human individuals. Overall study: CD8 memory received one plate per donor, CD8 naive two, CD4 memory three and CD4 naive three.

Only in-frame clones appear in the TCRdb table, and some are missing; sequencing was by immunoSEQ multiplex PCR. The data contain about 730,000 clones, 72% of them seen just once; the ten biggest clones take up less than 2%. Study outcomes and limitations: Compared with clonotypes that all four donors shared, non-shared clonotypes had lower generation probabilities. Rarefaction analysis demonstrated incomplete sorted-subset sequencing notwithstanding large depth.

The donor population consisted of healthy HIV-negative adults with no recent acute infections or vaccinations. A word on this clone: Its antigen is unknown.

Material for sequencing was memory CD4+ T cells sorted from blood. The subset: CD45RA-negative fraction. The receptor's source is a woman aged 30 to 39 in good health.

The CDR3 here is CASSELDRNNEQFF. In nucleotides, the CDR3 is TGCGCCAGCAGTGAATTGGACAGAAACAATGAGCAGTTCTTC. V usage is TRBV10-2 and J usage is TRBJ2-1; a weak D match, TRBD1 (6 bases). This CDR3 has 14 amino acids. Germline V lookup: CDR1 WSHSY, CDR2 SAAADI. With 3 bases removed from V and 5 bases from J, the gap between germline ends came to 11 bases.